This T cell receptor (beta chain) was sequenced in a study of T cells after yellow fever vaccination (dated by TCRdb to the late 2010s). In terms of the full investigation: The SMART-Seq v4 Ultra Low Input RNA kit was used to prepare libraries from fractions with low cell numbers. To follow T-cell clones before and after both primary and booster YFV17D yellow fever vaccination, bulk TCR alpha and beta repertoires underwent longitudinal sequencing. Two healthy male donors, one aged 18 to 30 and one aged 30 to 40 years, were included in the cohort. Bulk PBMC replicates and cell subsets were isolated from blood drawn at multiple timepoints before and after both primary and secondary immunization.

On the study overall, not on this receptor specifically: Most clones expanded after primary vaccination were re-detected after the booster (just under 97% of CD4 and around 88% of CD8), suggesting broad memory maintenance. A small share of clonotypes was detected in both CD4 and CD8 compartments, with the overlap likely arising from convergent recombination. Because the study included only two donors, the extent to which the findings can be generalized is limited. The secondary T-cell response was found to be weaker but faster than the primary response, with a peak reached on day 5 rather than on day 15. FACS-sorted repertoires could contain abundant contaminating clonotypes from the bulk population, so computational filtering was required.

The treatment or condition label on this specimen signifies: live attenuated yellow fever vaccine strain. A standard Ficoll-Paque protocol was used to isolate PBMCs from peripheral blood. Dynabeads CD4 and CD8 positive selection kits were used to isolate the CD4 and CD8 T-cell fractions. TriZol was used to extract RNA from bulk PBMCs, from CD4 and CD8 fractions, and from dextramer-positive and dextramer-negative fractions. As for this clonotype: What antigen it recognizes has not been identified. No qualities accompany the bases; no much larger clone lies one base away.

CDR3 length: 15 amino acids, cysteine to phenylalanine. Only the CDR3 DNA is retained, 45 bases long and in frame from the first base. Trimming removed 7 bases from V and 1 base from J; the gene matches leave 7 bases unexplained. The germline V gene (reference sequence) provides CDR1 SEHNR and CDR2 FQNEAQ. The reads were generated on an Illumina NovaSeq 6000. TCR cDNA was synthesized by 5'RACE template switching, through which a universal primer site and unique molecular identifiers were introduced. Priming for cDNA synthesis came from both the TCR alpha and TCR beta constant segments. Two PCR steps were used to amplify libraries, with sample barcodes and sequencing adapters being added in the second step. Libraries were sequenced on Illumina HiSeq 2500 (2x100 bp) or NovaSeq (2x150 bp). As for the original processing: MIGEC was used to demultiplex reads and collapse the reads into UMI consensus sequences, and MiXCR was used for V(D)J alignment. Clonotypes responding to the vaccine were identified with edgeR on replicate PBMC samples, with the criteria of FDR below 0.01 and a log2 fold change above 5 up to day 15. Each bulk clonotype received a CD4 or CD8 identity based on whether the sequenced CD4 or CD8 repertoire contained that clonotype at higher abundance. The public reads were reprocessed in TCRdb via fastp at Q25 and MiXCR, keeping in-frame beta chains. Each entry merges the rows of one CDR3 protein and shows their most common DNA and genes. TCRdb's processing, not the authors' own work, is the source of the V and J calls. This sample gives under 200,000 distinct CDR3 sequences in total; roughly 9.6% of them show up just once. The ten largest clones capture 36% of the sample.

This sequence was found in a man between 18 and 35 years old who received the YFV17D yellow fever vaccine. The chain is encoded by TRBV7-9 joined to TRBJ2-3; TRBD2 fits 8 bases in the junction. The material sequenced was CD8+ T cells sorted from PBMCs, taken 15 days after the yellow fever booster vaccination. The base sequence is TGTGCCAGCATCCAACGGGGGGGCCGCACAGATACGCAGTATTTT. It translates as CASIQRGGRTDTQYF.